Shown below are 22 T cell receptor beta chains from a single sample sequenced in a study of blood T cell repertoires in COVID-19. Sequenced by immunoSEQ multiplex PCR; TCRdb stores in-frame clones only, minus some. The sample yields some 220,000 clones, just under 85% seen once. Sequencing input: peripheral blood. Receptor source: a woman aged 60-75 years with active or convalescent COVID-19.

The J gene is TRBJ1-4, the V gene TRBV4-1, with 8 positions matching TRBD1. V lost 1 base to trimming and J lost 7 bases; unmatched junction nucleotides: 2. Per germline, CDR1 MGHRA and CDR2 YSYEKL. The CDR3 has 14 amino acids. CDR3 in amino acids: CASSQGQGAEKLFF. CDR3 DNA: TGCGCCAGCAGCCAAGGGCAGGGGGCTGAAAAACTGTTTTTT.

The chain recombines TRBV27 with TRBJ1-5; D is uncertain. Germline CDR1 is MNHEY and CDR2 is SMNVEV (reference sequence). With 5 bases removed from V and 0 bases from J, the gap between germline ends came to 2 bases. The length of the CDR3 is 12 residues. The CDR3 spells CASSHSNQPQHF. The CDR3 DNA reads TGTGCCAGCAGTCATAGCAATCAGCCCCAGCATTTT.

The chain is built from TRBV6-6 and TRBJ1-2, with TRBD1 identical over 7 bases. CDR1 and CDR2 from the germline V gene are MNHNY and SVGAGI (reference sequence). J lost 4 bases, V lost 5 bases, and 16 bases had no gene match. This CDR3 has 17 amino acids. CDR3 protein: CASSRSRDRSPFYGYTF. The CDR3 DNA sequence: TGTGCCAGCAGTCGTTCTCGGGACAGATCACCCTTCTATGGCTACACCTTC.

The V call is TRBV7-9, the J call TRBJ2-5; the match to TRBD1 covers 7 bases. Per germline, CDR1 SEHNR and CDR2 FQNEAQ (reference sequence). V was clipped by 5 bases and J by 2 bases; unmatched bases: 8. CDR3 length equals 15 residues. The CDR3 here is CASSPTGVRQETQYF. The CDR3 bases are TGTGCCAGCAGCCCCACAGGGGTAAGGCAAGAGACCCAGTACTTC.

The rearrangement joins TRBV28 to TRBJ2-1; TRBD1 agrees at 7 bases. CDR3 length: 19 amino acids. The V segment lost 6 bases and the J segment 4 bases; nucleotides outside the gene matches: 21. Looked up from germline, CDR1 is MDHEN and CDR2 is SYDVKM. CDR3 loop: CASSMRTGDPLGVYNEQFF. CDR3 nucleotide sequence: TGTGCCAGCAGCATGCGGACAGGTGATCCGCTGGGGGTATACAATGAGCAGTTCTTC.

The chain carries TRBV7-9 and TRBJ2-5; 12 bases are shared with TRBD2. This CDR3 has 16 amino acids. CDR1 and CDR2 (germline): SEHNR, FQNEAQ (reference sequence). After removal of 5 bases from V and 5 bases from J, the junction contained 9 bases not matched to a gene. The CDR3 is CASSLRLAGVGETQYF. The DNA for the CDR3 is TGTGCCAGCAGCCTTCGACTAGCGGGAGTGGGGGAGACCCAGTACTTC.

The chain combines TRBV28 with TRBJ2-3, with TRBD2 matching over 11 bases. With 5 bases clipped from V and 3 bases from J, the junction kept 4 bases outside the gene matches. This CDR3 spans 15 amino acids. CDR1 and CDR2 from the germline V gene are MDHEN and SYDVKM. The CDR3: CASSPGTSGTDTQYF. The CDR3 DNA is TGTGCCAGCAGTCCAGGGACTAGCGGTACAGATACGCAGTATTTT.

V usage is TRBV3-1 (or the pseudogene TRBV3-2) and J usage is TRBJ2-5; TRBD2 aligns across 15 bases. Germline V gene data show CDR1 as LGHDT and CDR2 as YNNKEL (reference sequence). V was clipped by 4 bases and J by 2 bases; unmatched bases: 8. The CDR3 has 18 residues. In DNA form, the CDR3 reads TGTGCCAGCAGCCCTTACGGGGGACTAGCGGGGGGACAAGAGACCCAGTACTTC. The encoded protein is CASSPYGGLAGGQETQYF.

Written as DNA, the CDR3 is TGTGCCAGCAGCCCCTTGCTCGGAGGGAGAAACTATGGCTACACCTTC. Translated, it gives CASSPLLGGRNYGYTF. The V call is TRBV9, the J call TRBJ1-2, with D uncertain. The V end was cut by 4 bases, the J end by 2 bases, with 18 bases between. CDR3 length: 16 amino acids. Looked up from germline, CDR1 is SGDLS and CDR2 is YYNGEE.

This clone appeared once. The genes are TRBV7-9 and TRBJ2-7, with 14 bases fitting TRBD2. CDR3 length equals 16 residues. With V trimmed by 5 bases and J by 3 bases, 6 bases remained unmatched. Germline CDR1 is SEHNR and CDR2 is FQNEAQ (reference sequence). CDR3 region: CASSQGTSGRVYEQYF. The CDR3 nucleotides read TGTGCCAGCAGCCAGGGGACTAGCGGGAGAGTCTACGAGCAGTACTTC.

This chain joins TRBV9 and TRBJ1-1, with 10 bases aligning to TRBD1. Germline CDR1 SGDLS, CDR2 YYNGEE. With V trimmed by 4 bases and J by 5 bases, 5 bases remained unmatched. This CDR3 spans 14 amino acids. CDR3 in amino acids: CASSRQGAGTEAFF. The CDR3 DNA is TGTGCCAGCAGCCGACAGGGGGCGGGGACTGAAGCTTTCTTT.

V usage is TRBV10-2 and J usage is TRBJ2-1; TRBD2 agrees at 9 bases. Germline CDR1 WSHSY, CDR2 SAAADI. Trimming at V came to 0 bases and at J to 5 bases, leaving 11 bases not matched to a gene. This CDR3 has 18 residues. The CDR3 region is CASSESGRGGLSDNEQFF. CDR3 DNA: TGCGCCAGCAGTGAGTCGGGGCGGGGGGGCCTAAGCGACAATGAGCAGTTCTTC.

The chain uses TRBV5-5 and TRBJ2-7; 8 nucleotides agree with TRBD2. The CDR3 spans 15 residues. The V segment lost 2 bases and the J segment 0 bases; nucleotides outside the gene matches: 4. Germline assignment: CDR1 SGHKS and CDR2 YYEKEE (reference sequence). This CDR3 is CASSFSGESSYEQYF. The CDR3 bases are TGTGCCAGCAGCTTTAGCGGGGAAAGCTCCTACGAGCAGTACTTC. The whole variable domain, filled in from reference TRBV5-5 and TRBJ2-7, reads DAGVTQSPTHLIKTRGQQVTLRCSPISGHKSVSWYQQVLGQGPQFIFQYYEKEERGRGNFPDRFSARQFPNYSSELNVNALLLGDSALYLCASSFSGESSYEQYFGPGTRLTVT.

This chain links TRBV19 with TRBJ1-1, with D tentatively TRBD1 (6 bases). V was clipped by 4 bases and J by 3 bases, with 9 bases between them. The CDR3 consists of 13 residues. Looked up from germline, CDR1 is LNHDA and CDR2 is SQIVND (reference sequence). CDR3 loop: CASSTQGDTEAFF. CDR3 DNA sequence: TGTGCCAGTAGTACACAGGGTGACACTGAAGCTTTCTTT.

The chain joins TRBV7-8 to TRBJ2-5; the match to TRBD2 covers 12 bases. Germline V lookup: CDR1 SGHVS, CDR2 FQNEAQ. J was trimmed by 4 bases and V by 3 bases; bases with no gene match: 9. This CDR3 has 17 amino acids. The CDR3 loop reads CASSFHSGLAGRETQYF. CDR3 coding DNA: TGTGCCAGCAGCTTCCACTCCGGACTAGCGGGGAGAGAGACCCAGTACTTC.

The chain combines TRBV15 with TRBJ2-2, with 16 nucleotides matching TRBD2. The CDR3 runs 15 residues. CDR1 is LNHNV, CDR2 YYDKDF, per germline (reference sequence). Trimming cost V 9 bases and J 6 bases; bases outside gene matches: 4. The DNA for the CDR3 is TGTGCCACTTCGGGACTAGCGGGAGGGCCCGGGGAGCTGTTTTTT. The encoded protein is CATSGLAGGPGELFF.

The chain uses TRBV9 and TRBJ2-7; 12 bases match TRBD2. Germline CDR1 and CDR2: SGDLS and YYNGEE. CDR3 size: 16 residues. Trimming removed 0 bases from V and 4 bases from J; junction bases left unmatched: 5. The CDR3 is CASSVDGLAGQYEQYF. For the CDR3, the DNA is TGTGCCAGCAGCGTAGATGGACTAGCGGGACAGTACGAGCAGTACTTC. The full variable domain, rest sourced from reference TRBV9 and TRBJ2-7, is DSGVTQTPKHLITATGQRVTLRCSPRSGDLSVYWYQQSLDQGLQFLIQYYNGEERAKGNILERFSAQQFPDLHSELNLSSLELGDSALYFCASSVDGLAGQYEQYFGPGTRLTVT.

This rearrangement joins TRBV19 to TRBJ1-6, with D possibly matching TRBD1 (5 bases). V was clipped by 2 bases and J by 8 bases, with 13 bases between them. CDR1 and CDR2 (germline): LNHDA, SQIVND (reference sequence). The CDR3 loop spans 15 amino acids. CDR3 region: CASSIRDFWDSPLHF. DNA for the CDR3: TGTGCCAGTAGTATAAGGGACTTTTGGGATTCACCCCTCCACTTT.

CDR3 amino acids: CASSLRTTPGNYGYTF. In DNA form, the CDR3 reads TGTGCCAGCAGCTTAAGAACAACACCTGGTAACTATGGCTACACCTTC. The gene calls are TRBV7-9 and TRBJ1-2; D is ambiguous. The CDR3 covers 16 residues. The V end lost 2 bases, the J end lost 1 base, and 14 bases lay between the germline ends. Germline CDR1 reads SEHNR; CDR2 reads FQNEAQ (reference sequence).

The chain uses TRBV11-1 and TRBJ2-7; 8 bases align to TRBD2. The CDR3 runs 16 residues. The J segment lost 0 bases and the V segment lost 2 bases, leaving 6 bases of the junction unmatched. The V gene's germline CDR1 is SGHAT and CDR2 FQDESV (reference sequence). The CDR3 nucleotides read TGTGCCAGCAGCTTAAACCCCGGGACTAGCTCCTACGAGCAGTACTTC. It yields the protein CASSLNPGTSSYEQYF.

The chain is built from TRBV5-5 and TRBJ2-1, with D unresolved. V lost 0 bases to trimming and J lost 5 bases, with 9 bases between them. Germline CDR1 reads SGHKS; CDR2 reads YYEKEE (reference sequence). The CDR3 is made up of 14 amino acids. The CDR3 DNA reads TGTGCCAGCAGCTTGGGTTTGCCAGACAATGAGCAGTTCTTC. Translation gives CASSLGLPDNEQFF.

The V and J genes are TRBV5-1 and TRBJ2-4; 14 bases agree with TRBD2. V shed 4 bases and J 8 bases; nucleotides not matched to a gene: 8. CDR3 size: 16 residues. Germline assignment: CDR1 SGHRS and CDR2 YFSETQ. This CDR3 is CASSLGTSGSGDIQYF. CDR3 coding DNA: TGCGCCAGCAGCCTGGGGACTAGCGGGAGTGGGGACATTCAGTACTTC.